The table lists the clone carrying this T cell receptor beta chain with many counts. What it recognizes is unknown. This sample was included in a study of T cells in Graves' hyperthyroidism and ophthalmopathy. Overall study results and limits: The model foresaw ophthalmopathy a median roughly 6 months prior to onset.

RNA transcripts served as the template for amplifying TCR beta CDR3 regions. With the HTBI primer set, the TCR CDR3 went through a first round of RT-PCR. TCRdb itself ran the multiplex PCR reads through MiXCR, one entry per CDR3 protein. The sample contains a few hundred thousand distinct CDR3 sequences, about 45% of which appear only once. Thyroid ultrasound and orbital computed tomography, with clinical symptoms and serum thyroxine and TRAb, informed diagnoses. Sequencing was performed on peripheral blood or thyroid tissue (not recorded which). The clonotype originates from a woman between 18 and 29 years old with Graves' hyperthyroidism.

CDR3 coding DNA: TGCGCCAGCAGTGAGTCGAGGGAGACGGACTGTGAGCAGTACTTC. This encodes CASSESRETDCEQYF. The chain links TRBV10-1 to TRBJ2-7; a possible D gene is TRBD2 (5 bases). Trimming took 0 bases from V and 7 from J, leaving 16 bases between them. This CDR3 has 15 amino acids. Germline V gene data show CDR1 as WNHNN and CDR2 as SYGVQD (reference sequence).